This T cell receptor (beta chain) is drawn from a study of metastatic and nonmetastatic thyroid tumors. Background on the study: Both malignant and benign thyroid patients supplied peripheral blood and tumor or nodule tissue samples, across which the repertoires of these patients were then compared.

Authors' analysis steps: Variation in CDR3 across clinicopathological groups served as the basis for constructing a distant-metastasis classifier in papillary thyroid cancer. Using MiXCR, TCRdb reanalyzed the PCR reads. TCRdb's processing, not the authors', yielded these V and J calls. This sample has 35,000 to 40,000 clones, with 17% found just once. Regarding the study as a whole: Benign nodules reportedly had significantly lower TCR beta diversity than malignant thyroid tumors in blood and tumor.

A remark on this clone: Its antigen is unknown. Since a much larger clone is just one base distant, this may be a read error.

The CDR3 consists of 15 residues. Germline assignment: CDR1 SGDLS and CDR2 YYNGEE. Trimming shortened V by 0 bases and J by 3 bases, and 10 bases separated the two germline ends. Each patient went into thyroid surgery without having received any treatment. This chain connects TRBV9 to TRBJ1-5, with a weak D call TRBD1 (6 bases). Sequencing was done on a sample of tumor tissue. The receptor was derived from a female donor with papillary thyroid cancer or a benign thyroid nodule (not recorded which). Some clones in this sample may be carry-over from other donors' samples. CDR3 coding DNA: TGTGCCAGCAGCGTAGGCGCAGGGGCCAATCAGCCCCAGCATTTT. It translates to CASSVGAGANQPQHF.